A single sample gave rise to the 2 T cell receptor beta chains below, sequenced in a study of shared clonotypes between healthy human individuals. Using immunoSEQ multiplex PCR, the repertoire was profiled, and TCRdb retains in-frame clones only, with some absent. Of 1 million to 1.2 million clones detected, 70% to 80% appear once; the ten largest clones hold roughly 0.9%. The sample was memory CD4+ T cells from PBMCs. Subset noted: CD45RA-negative fraction. The receptors shown here come from a man aged 18 to 35 in good health. Some clones in this sample may be carry-over from other donors' samples.

CDR3 protein: CASSLDGLANEQFF. CDR3 in DNA: TGTGCCAGCAGCTTAGACGGACTAGCGAATGAGCAGTTCTTC. The chain combines TRBV7-8 with TRBJ2-1, with 9 bases that match TRBD2. Germline values: CDR1 SGHVS, CDR2 FQNEAQ. This CDR3 region has 14 residues. V was clipped by 1 base and J by 7 bases; unmatched bases: 2.

The gene calls are TRBV28 and TRBJ1-4; TRBD1 agrees at 10 bases. CDR1 and CDR2 (germline): MDHEN, SYDVKM. The J segment lost 4 bases and the V segment lost 5 bases, leaving 4 bases of the junction unmatched. CDR3 size: 15 residues. CDR3: CASSRTGGNNEKLFF. In DNA, the CDR3 is TGTGCCAGCAGTCGGACAGGGGGTAATAATGAAAAACTGTTTTTT.